This T cell receptor beta chain is from a study of cytomegalovirus exposure and HLA in healthy donors. Trimming at V came to 2 bases and at J to 4 bases, leaving 7 bases not matched to a gene. This CDR3 is 15 amino acids long. Looked up from germline, CDR1 is SGHVS and CDR2 is FNYEAQ. Study-wide points: Later examination showed HLA-associated TCR beta chains had greater clonal expansion than equally common others. In a later analysis, at a false discovery rate of 0.05, 15,000 to 20,000 TCR beta sequences were associated with HLA alleles.

A multiplex PCR was run with 60 Vbeta primers and 13 Jbeta primers. The data were produced by immunoSEQ multiplex PCR, yet TCRdb's version contains in-frame clones alone and is incomplete. The profile shows some 70,000 clones, roughly 70% of them singletons. In this sample, this clone turned up once. Its antigen is as yet unknown. Specimen: PBMCs. The receptor was isolated from a male donor in good health and CMV-seropositive. The rearrangement links TRBV7-6 to TRBJ1-2; 7 bases map to TRBD1. The chain's CDR3 is CASSLHSSGGYGYTF. The CDR3, as DNA: TGTGCCAGCAGCTTACACTCTTCAGGGGGCTATGGCTACACCTTC.